The 20 T cell receptor beta chains listed next were all sequenced from one sample in a study of T cell responses to AZD1222 COVID-19 vaccine. Clones were sequenced by immunoSEQ multiplex PCR, and TCRdb holds only the in-frame ones, with some missing. This table has 100,000 to 150,000 clones, about nine tenths appearing once. The sequencing used peripheral blood, collected on day 0 of AZD1222 vaccination. The receptors derive from an adult in good health.

The J gene is TRBJ1-6, the V gene TRBV28; 7 positions match TRBD1. V shed 10 bases and J 6 bases; nucleotides not matched to a gene: 18. The CDR3 runs to 17 residues. Germline lookup yields CDR1 MDHEN and CDR2 SYDVKM. Written as DNA, the CDR3 is TGTGCCACCAGAACCGAAGGGGGCCTCGGGCGTAATTCACCCCTCCACTTT. Translated, it gives CATRTEGGLGRNSPLHF.

V gene TRBV2 combines with J gene TRBJ2-5, with 8 bases matching TRBD2. Germline V gene data show CDR1 as SNHLY and CDR2 as FYNNEI. The CDR3 sequence is 17 residues long. V trimming: 6 bases; J trimming: 0 bases; junction bases outside the gene matches: 12. CDR3 coding DNA: TGTGCCAGCAGCACCCATCCAAGCGGGGGATACCAAGAGACCCAGTACTTC. Amino acid sequence: CASSTHPSGGYQETQYF.

The V gene is TRBV9, the J gene TRBJ2-1; D is unresolved. This CDR3 is 11 amino acids long. The ends were cut back, 3 bases at V and 5 bases at J, with 3 bases in the middle. The germline gives CDR1 SGDLS, CDR2 YYNGEE. This chain's CDR3 is CASSGDNEQFF. CDR3 bases: TGTGCCAGCAGCGGGGACAATGAGCAGTTCTTC.

In this sample, this clone turned up a few times. This chain connects TRBV7-2 to TRBJ2-1; D might be TRBD2 (5 bases). The CDR3 has 15 amino acids. Per germline, CDR1 SGHTA and CDR2 FQGNSA. The DNA of the CDR3 is TGTGCGACTACGGAATTTCCTGTCTCCTACAATGAGCAGTTCTTC. Encoded protein: CATTEFPVSYNEQFF.

This rearrangement joins TRBV2 to TRBJ2-1; D may be TRBD2 (6 bases). V lost 0 bases to trimming and J lost 12 bases, with 12 bases between them. The germline gives CDR1 SNHLY, CDR2 FYNNEI. CDR3 length: 13 amino acids. CDR3 DNA sequence: TGTGCCAGCAGTGAAGCCGCGGAGGGAGGGCAGTTCTTC. It specifies CASSEAAEGGQFF. Variable domain in full (rest from reference TRBV2 and TRBJ2-1): EPEVTQTPSHQVTQMGQEVILRCVPISNHLYFYWYRQILGQKVEFLVSFYNNEISEKSEIFDDQFSVERPDGSNFTLKIRSTKLEDSAMYFCASSEAAEGGQFFGPGTRLTVL.

The chain couples TRBV21-1 to TRBJ2-5; no DNA check was done on the table's D call, TRBD2. TRBV21-1 counts as a pseudogene. CDR3 length equals 12 residues. This CDR3 reads CASRHSGGTQYF. The CDR3 nucleotides read TGTGCCAGCCGCCATTCCGGCGGCACCCAGTACTTC.

This chain connects TRBV27 to TRBJ2-1; TRBD2 agrees at 10 bases. The V gene's germline CDR1 is MNHEY and CDR2 SMNVEV (reference sequence). V trimming: 5 bases; J trimming: 3 bases; junction bases outside the gene matches: 4. CDR3 length equals 15 residues. CDR3: CASSITSGNYNEQFF. The DNA for the CDR3 is TGTGCCAGCAGTATAACTAGCGGGAACTACAATGAGCAGTTCTTC.

The CDR3 coding sequence is TGTGCCAGCAGCCACCGGGACAGGGCGGTGACAGATACGCAGTATTTT. This encodes CASSHRDRAVTDTQYF. The chain combines TRBV14 with TRBJ2-3; TRBD1 matches 9 bases. The CDR3 is 16 amino acids. V lost 3 bases and J lost 3; bases outside the gene matches: 7. Per the germline V gene, CDR1 is SGHDN and CDR2 is FVKESK.

This clone was recorded once. The chain is built from TRBV20-1 and TRBJ1-1, with D perhaps matching TRBD1 (5 bases). Germline loops: CDR1 DFQATT, CDR2 SNEGSKA (reference sequence). V lost 3 bases and J 8 bases, leaving 19 bases between the germline ends. The CDR3 spans 14 residues. The CDR3 reads CSASLPLLRGEAFF. The CDR3 DNA sequence: TGCAGTGCTAGTCTACCCCTGTTGAGGGGCGAAGCTTTCTTT.

V usage is TRBV6-5 and J usage is TRBJ2-1; D perhaps matches TRBD2 (6 bases). The germline V and J ends were trimmed by 0 bases and 0 bases, with 9 bases remaining between them. The germline V gene has CDR1 MNHEY and CDR2 SVGAGI. The CDR3 loop spans 16 amino acids. As DNA, the CDR3 is TGTGCCAGCAGTTACTCAACCGGGAGCTCCTACAATGAGCAGTTCTTC. Its protein product is CASSYSTGSSYNEQFF.

The CDR3 sequence: CARSELGDGTYYEQYF. CDR3 nucleotides: TGTGCCAGAAGCGAACTTGGTGACGGAACCTACTACGAGCAGTACTTC. This chain joins TRBV5-3 and TRBJ2-7; no firm D call. TRBV5-3 is an open reading frame, and its role is uncertain. The CDR3 is 16 residues long. V lost 4 bases to trimming and J lost 3 bases, with 20 bases between them.

The chain uses TRBV10-3 and TRBJ1-1, with 8 bases that match TRBD1. This CDR3 has 15 amino acids. V shed 1 base and J 1 base; nucleotides not matched to a gene: 2. The germline gives CDR1 ENHRY, CDR2 SYGVKD. The chain's CDR3 is CAISELQGGNTEAFF. In DNA, the CDR3 is TGTGCCATCAGTGAGTTACAGGGGGGGAACACTGAAGCTTTCTTT.

For the CDR3, the DNA is TGTGCCAGCACCCCTAGGGGTAACTATGGCTACACCTTC. Protein: CASTPRGNYGYTF. The chain carries TRBV6-5 and TRBJ1-2; D may be TRBD1 (5 bases). V was cut by 7 bases and J by 1 base, with 10 bases left in between. The length of the CDR3 is 13 residues. Germline CDR1 MNHEY, CDR2 SVGAGI.

The rearrangement joins TRBV6-2 or TRBV6-3 to TRBJ1-3, with 7 nucleotides matching TRBD1. CDR3 length: 15 residues. Germline lookup yields CDR1 MNHEY and CDR2 SVGEGT. J lost 2 bases, V lost 6 bases, and 7 bases had no gene match. The CDR3 here is CASSWGQRAGNTIYF. In DNA, the CDR3 is TGTGCCAGCAGCTGGGGACAGCGGGCTGGAAACACCATATATTTT.

A single count supports this clone. V is TRBV5-1 and J is TRBJ1-4; maybe TRBD1 (6 bases). The V and J ends lost 4 bases and 0 bases respectively, with 10 bases between them. This CDR3 spans 15 amino acids. Germline V lookup: CDR1 SGHRS, CDR2 YFSETQ. CDR3 sequence: CASSDSGATNEKLFF. As DNA, the CDR3 is TGCGCCAGCAGCGATTCAGGGGCAACTAATGAAAAACTGTTTTTT.

V usage is TRBV30 and J usage is TRBJ1-6; D is possibly TRBD1 (5 bases). Between the trimmed V and J ends, which lost 5 bases and 6 bases, there was a span of 14 bases. There are 14 residues in the CDR3. Germline-derived CDR1 and CDR2 are GTSNPN and SVGIG (reference sequence). Here the CDR3 reads CAWHRAGGNSPLHF. The CDR3 bases are TGTGCCTGGCACCGAGCCGGGGGTAATTCACCCCTCCACTTT.

The V call is TRBV18, the J call TRBJ2-2; D unclear. Trimming removed 3 bases from V and 0 bases from J, with 14 bases in between. From germline, CDR1 is KGHSH and CDR2 LQKENI. This CDR3 is 17 amino acids long. CDR3 in DNA: TGTGCCAGCTCACCTTCCGAGGCTCAGGCGAACACCGGGGAGCTGTTTTTT. Its translation: CASSPSEAQANTGELFF. Based on the CDR3 plus reference TRBV18 and TRBJ2-2, the full variable domain is NAGVMQNPRHLVRRRGQEARLRCSPMKGHSHVYWYRQLPEEGLKFMVYLQKENIIDESGMPKERFSAEFPKEGPSILRIQQVVRGDSAAYFCASSPSEAQANTGELFFGEGSRLTVL.

This chain uses TRBV5-1 with TRBJ2-1; D is possibly TRBD1 or TRBD2 (5 bases each). The V end lost 3 bases, the J end lost 2 bases, and 12 bases lay between the germline ends. The germline V gene has CDR1 SGHRS and CDR2 YFSETQ. The CDR3 runs 15 residues. CDR3 residues: CASSSGHTTYNEQFF. The CDR3 nucleotides are TGCGCCAGCAGCTCGGGGCACACGACCTACAATGAGCAGTTCTTC.

CDR3 amino acids: CASGKTWRQLAYEQYF. CDR3 sequence (DNA): TGTGCTAGTGGGAAGACGTGGCGCCAGTTAGCCTACGAGCAGTACTTC. The chain employs TRBV12-5 and TRBJ2-7; D gene uncertain. Trimming pared 6 bases from V and 2 bases from J, leaving 20 bases between. The CDR3 extends over 16 amino acids. CDR1 LGHNT and CDR2 FRNRAP come from the germline V gene. The variable domain in full, with the rest retrieved from reference TRBV12-5 and TRBJ2-7, is DARVTQTPRHKVTEMGQEVTMRCQPILGHNTVFWYRQTMMQGLELLAYFRNRAPLDDSGMPKDRFSAEMPDATLATLKIQPSEPRDSAVYFCASGKTWRQLAYEQYFGPGTRLTVT.

This sequence joins TRBV15 and TRBJ2-2; D is undetermined. The CDR3 consists of 13 residues. V lost 3 bases to trimming and J lost 7 bases, with 9 bases between them. Germline CDR1 LNHNV, CDR2 YYDKDF (reference sequence). CDR3: CATSRPRGGELFF. Written as DNA, the CDR3 is TGTGCCACCAGCAGGCCCAGAGGCGGGGAGCTGTTTTTT.